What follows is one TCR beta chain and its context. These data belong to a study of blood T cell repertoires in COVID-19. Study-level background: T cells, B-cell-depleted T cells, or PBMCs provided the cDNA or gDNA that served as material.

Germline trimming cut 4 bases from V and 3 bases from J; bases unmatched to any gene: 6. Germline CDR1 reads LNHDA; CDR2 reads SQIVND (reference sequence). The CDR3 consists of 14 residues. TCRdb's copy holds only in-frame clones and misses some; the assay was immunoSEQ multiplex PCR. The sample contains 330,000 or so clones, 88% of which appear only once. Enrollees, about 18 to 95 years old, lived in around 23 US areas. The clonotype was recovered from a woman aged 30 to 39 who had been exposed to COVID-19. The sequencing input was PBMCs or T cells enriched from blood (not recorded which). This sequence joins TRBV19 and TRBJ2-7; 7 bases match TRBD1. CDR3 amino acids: CASSRDSLGYEQYF. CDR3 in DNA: TGTGCCAGTAGTAGGGACAGCCTTGGCTACGAGCAGTACTTC.